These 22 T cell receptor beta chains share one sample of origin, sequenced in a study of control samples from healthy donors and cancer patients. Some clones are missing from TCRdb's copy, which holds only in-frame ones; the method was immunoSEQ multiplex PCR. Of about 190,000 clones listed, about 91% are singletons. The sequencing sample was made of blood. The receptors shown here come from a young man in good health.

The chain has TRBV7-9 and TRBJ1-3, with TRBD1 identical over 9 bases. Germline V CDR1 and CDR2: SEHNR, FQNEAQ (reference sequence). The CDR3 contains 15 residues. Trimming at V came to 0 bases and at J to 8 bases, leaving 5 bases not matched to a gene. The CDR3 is CASSLAGQGSDTIYF. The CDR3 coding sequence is TGTGCCAGCAGCTTAGCCGGACAGGGGAGCGACACCATATATTTT.

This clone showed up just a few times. The CDR3 loop is CASSSFTGTNYGYTF. CDR3 coding DNA: TGTGCCAGTAGTTCCTTCACAGGGACTAACTATGGCTACACCTTC. The gene calls are TRBV19 and TRBJ1-2, with TRBD1 as a possible D gene (6 bases). The CDR3 runs to 15 residues. V was cut by 5 bases and J by 0 bases, with 13 bases left in between. Germline loops: CDR1 LNHDA, CDR2 SQIVND (reference sequence).

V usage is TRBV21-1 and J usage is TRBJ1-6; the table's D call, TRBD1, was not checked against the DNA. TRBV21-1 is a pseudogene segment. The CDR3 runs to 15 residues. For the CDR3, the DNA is TGTGCCAGCAGCAAAGTGGGCAGGTCTAATTCACCCCTCCACTTT. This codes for CASSKVGRSNSPLHF.

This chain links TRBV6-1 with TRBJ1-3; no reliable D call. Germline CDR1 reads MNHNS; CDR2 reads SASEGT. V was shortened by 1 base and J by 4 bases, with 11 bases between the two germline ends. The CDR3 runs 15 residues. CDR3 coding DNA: TGTGCCAGCAGTGAAGACTCAGCCCCAGGAAACACCATATATTTT. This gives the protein CASSEDSAPGNTIYF.

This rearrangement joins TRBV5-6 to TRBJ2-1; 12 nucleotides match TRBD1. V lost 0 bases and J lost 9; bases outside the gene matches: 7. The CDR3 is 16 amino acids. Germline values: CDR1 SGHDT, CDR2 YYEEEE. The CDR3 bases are TGTGCCAGCAGCTTGGGGTTGGGACAGGGGGCCAGTGAGCAGTTCTTC. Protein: CASSLGLGQGASEQFF.

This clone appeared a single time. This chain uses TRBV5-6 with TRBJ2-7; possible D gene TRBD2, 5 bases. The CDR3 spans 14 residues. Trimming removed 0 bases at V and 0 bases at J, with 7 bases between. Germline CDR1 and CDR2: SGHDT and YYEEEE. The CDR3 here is CASSLGGSSYEQYF. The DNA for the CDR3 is TGTGCCAGCAGCTTGGGTGGGAGCTCCTACGAGCAGTACTTC.

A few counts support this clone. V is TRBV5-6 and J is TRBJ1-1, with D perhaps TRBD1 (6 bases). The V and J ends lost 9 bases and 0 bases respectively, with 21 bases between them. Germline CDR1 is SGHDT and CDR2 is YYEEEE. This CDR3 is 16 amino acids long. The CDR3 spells CATHWGGKLLNTEAFF. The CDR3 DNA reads TGTGCCACCCATTGGGGGGGCAAGTTATTGAACACTGAAGCTTTCTTT. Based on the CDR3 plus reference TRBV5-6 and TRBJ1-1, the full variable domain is DAGVTQSPTHLIKTRGQQVTLRCSPKSGHDTVSWYQQALGQGPQFIFQYYEEEERQRGNFPDRFSGHQFPNYSSELNVNALLLGDSALYLCATHWGGKLLNTEAFFGQGTRLTVV.

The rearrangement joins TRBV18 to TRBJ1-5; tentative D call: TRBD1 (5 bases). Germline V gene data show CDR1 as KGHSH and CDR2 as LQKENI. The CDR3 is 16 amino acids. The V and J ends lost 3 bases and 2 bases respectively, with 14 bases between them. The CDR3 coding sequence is TGTGCCAGCTCACCCAACGGCGGAGGGGGCAATCAGCCCCAGCATTTT. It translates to CASSPNGGGGNQPQHF.

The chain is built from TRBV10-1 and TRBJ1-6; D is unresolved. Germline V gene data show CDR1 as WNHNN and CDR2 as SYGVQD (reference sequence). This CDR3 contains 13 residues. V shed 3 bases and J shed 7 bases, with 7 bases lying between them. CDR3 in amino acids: CASSERHNSPLHF. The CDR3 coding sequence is TGCGCCAGCAGTGAAAGGCACAATTCACCCCTCCACTTT.

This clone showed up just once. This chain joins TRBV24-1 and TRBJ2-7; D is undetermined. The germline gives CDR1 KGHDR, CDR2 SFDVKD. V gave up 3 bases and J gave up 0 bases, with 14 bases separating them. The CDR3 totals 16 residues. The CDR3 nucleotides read TGTGCCACCAGTGATCTCGATATTGACACCTCCTACGAGCAGTACTTC. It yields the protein CATSDLDIDTSYEQYF.

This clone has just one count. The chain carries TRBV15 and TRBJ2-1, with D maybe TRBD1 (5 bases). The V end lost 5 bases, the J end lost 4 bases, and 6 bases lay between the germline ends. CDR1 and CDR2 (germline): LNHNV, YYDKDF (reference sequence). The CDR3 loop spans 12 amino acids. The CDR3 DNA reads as TGTGCCACCAGCTCAGGGTACAATGAGCAGTTCTTC. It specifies CATSSGYNEQFF.

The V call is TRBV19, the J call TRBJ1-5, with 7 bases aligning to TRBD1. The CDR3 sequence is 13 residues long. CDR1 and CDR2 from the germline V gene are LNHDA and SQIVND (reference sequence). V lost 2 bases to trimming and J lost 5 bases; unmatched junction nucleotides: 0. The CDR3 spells CASSIQGDQPQHF. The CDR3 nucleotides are TGTGCCAGTAGTATACAGGGGGATCAGCCCCAGCATTTT.

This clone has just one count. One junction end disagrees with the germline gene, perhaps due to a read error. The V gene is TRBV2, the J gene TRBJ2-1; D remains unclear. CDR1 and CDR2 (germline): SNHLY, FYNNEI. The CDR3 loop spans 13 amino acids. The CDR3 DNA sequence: TGTGCCAGCCACCTGTTGACGTTCGGCCGTCTGGTCTTC. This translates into CASHLLTFGRLVF.

The CDR3 coding sequence is TGTGCCAGCAGCTTAGGCTACGGGCAGGGGAAGGACACTGAAGCTTTCTTT. Translating gives CASSLGYGQGKDTEAFF. The V and J genes are TRBV7-9 and TRBJ1-1; tentatively, D is TRBD1 (6 bases). The CDR3 is made up of 17 amino acids. The germline V gene has CDR1 SEHNR and CDR2 FQNEAQ (reference sequence). V was trimmed by 1 base and J by 3 bases, leaving 18 bases between them. Filled out from reference TRBV7-9 and TRBJ1-1, the complete variable domain reads DTGVSQNPRHKITKRGQNVTFRCDPISEHNRLYWYRQTLGQGPEFLTYFQNEAQLEKSRLLSDRFSAERPKGSFSTLEIQRTEQGDSAMYLCASSLGYGQGKDTEAFFGQGTRLTVV.

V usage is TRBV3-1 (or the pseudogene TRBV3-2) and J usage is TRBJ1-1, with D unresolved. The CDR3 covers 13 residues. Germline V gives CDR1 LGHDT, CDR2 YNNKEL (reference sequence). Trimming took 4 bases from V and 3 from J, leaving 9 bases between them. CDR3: CASSREMDTEAFF. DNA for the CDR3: TGTGCCAGCAGCCGAGAGATGGACACTGAAGCTTTCTTT.

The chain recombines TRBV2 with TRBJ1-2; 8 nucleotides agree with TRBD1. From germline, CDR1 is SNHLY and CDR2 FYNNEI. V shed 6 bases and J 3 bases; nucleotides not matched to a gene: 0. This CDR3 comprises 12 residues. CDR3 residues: CASRDRDYGYTF. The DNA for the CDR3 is TGTGCCAGCAGGGACAGGGACTATGGCTACACCTTC.

Written as DNA, the CDR3 is TGTGCCAGTAGTGGGGATCGGACGGCCAGAAACACCATATATTTT. It is translated as CASSGDRTARNTIYF. The chain couples TRBV19 to TRBJ1-3; the D is unclear. V was clipped by 5 bases and J by 5 bases, with 16 bases between them. Germline V gene data show CDR1 as LNHDA and CDR2 as SQIVND (reference sequence). This CDR3 has 15 amino acids.

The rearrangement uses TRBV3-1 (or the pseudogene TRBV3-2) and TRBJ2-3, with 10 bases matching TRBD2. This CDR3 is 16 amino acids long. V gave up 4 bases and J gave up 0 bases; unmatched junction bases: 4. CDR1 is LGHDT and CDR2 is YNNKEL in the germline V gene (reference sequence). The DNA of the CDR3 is TGTGCCAGCAGCCGGCGGACTAGCGGTAGCACAGATACGCAGTATTTT. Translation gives CASSRRTSGSTDTQYF.

CDR3 in DNA: TGTGCCAGCAGTGAAACTGGGATCCCGCGGGGCAATCAGCCCCAGCATTTT. This codes for CASSETGIPRGNQPQHF. The gene calls are TRBV2 and TRBJ1-5; D ambiguous. This CDR3 has 17 amino acids. V was pared by 2 bases and J by 2 bases, with 16 bases between. Germline loops: CDR1 SNHLY, CDR2 FYNNEI.

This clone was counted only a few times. The CDR3 DNA reads as TGTGCCAGCAGTTTGACAGGGAATGGCTACACCTTC. This encodes CASSLTGNGYTF. The chain recombines TRBV27 with TRBJ1-2, with 7 bases that match TRBD1. J gave up 6 bases and V 3 bases, and 1 base lay outside the gene matches. The CDR3 totals 12 residues. Germline CDR1 reads MNHEY; CDR2 reads SMNVEV (reference sequence).

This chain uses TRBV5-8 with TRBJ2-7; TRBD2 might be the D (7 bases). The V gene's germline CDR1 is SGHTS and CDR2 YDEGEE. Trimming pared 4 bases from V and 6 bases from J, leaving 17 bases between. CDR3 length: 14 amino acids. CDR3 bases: TGTGCCAGCAGCGGTCGCGGGGGCGCCCCCGAGCAGTACTTC. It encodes CASSGRGGAPEQYF.

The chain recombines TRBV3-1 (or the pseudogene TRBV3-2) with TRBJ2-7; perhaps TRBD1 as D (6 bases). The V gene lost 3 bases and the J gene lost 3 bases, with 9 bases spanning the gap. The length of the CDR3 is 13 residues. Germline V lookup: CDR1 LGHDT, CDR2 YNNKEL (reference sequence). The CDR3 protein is CASSHSTGYEQYF. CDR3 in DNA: TGTGCCAGCAGCCATTCGACAGGCTACGAGCAGTACTTC.